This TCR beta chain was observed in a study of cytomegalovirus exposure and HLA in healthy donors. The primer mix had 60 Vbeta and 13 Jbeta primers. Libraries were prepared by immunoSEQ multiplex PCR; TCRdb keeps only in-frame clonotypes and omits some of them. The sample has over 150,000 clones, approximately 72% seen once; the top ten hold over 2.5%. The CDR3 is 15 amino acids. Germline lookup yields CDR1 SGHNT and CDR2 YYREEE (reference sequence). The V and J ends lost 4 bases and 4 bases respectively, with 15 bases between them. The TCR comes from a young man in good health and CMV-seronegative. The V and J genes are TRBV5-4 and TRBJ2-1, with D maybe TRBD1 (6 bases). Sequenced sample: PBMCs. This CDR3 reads CASSPGQGAYNEQFF. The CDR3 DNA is TGTGCCAGCAGCCCGGGACAAGGGGCTTACAATGAGCAGTTCTTC.